Listed below are T cell receptor beta chains from one sample, sequenced in a study of T cells in Graves' hyperthyroidism and ophthalmopathy. From the multiplex PCR reads, TCRdb called clonotypes with MiXCR, one entry per CDR3 protein. There are about 700,000 distinct CDR3 sequences in the sample; around 15% occur only once, and 10% lies in the top ten. The sample taken for sequencing was blood. The receptors come from a woman between 18 and 29 years old with Graves' hyperthyroidism. CDR3s include the opening cysteine and the closing phenylalanine or tryptophan. D genes are given only for firm matches. Not all rows give a size; the values are once, few, many and, for expanded clones, a class.

D gene	CDR3 length	V gene	J gene	clone size	CDR3 DNA	CDR3 protein
.	14	TRBV20-1	TRBJ2-7	few	TGCAGTGCTAGAGGACTAACCATAGGCTACGAGCAGTACTTC	CSARGLTIGYEQYF
TRBD1	10	TRBV7-9	TRBJ2-5	.	TGTGCCAGCGGCGGGACAGGGACGTACTTC	CASGGTGTYF
.	17	TRBV28	TRBJ1-1	many	TGTGCCAGCAGTTTCGCCGGGGGATTGGGGGGGAGAACTGAAGCTTTCTTT	CASSFAGGLGGRTEAFF
TRBD1	14	TRBV30	TRBJ2-1	many	TGTGCTTGGGACAGGGAAAGCTCCTACAATGAGCAGTTCTTC	CAWDRESSYNEQFF
TRBD2	17	TRBV24-1	TRBJ2-6	many	TGTGCCACCAGTGATCCCGGGACTATCTCTGGGGCCAACGTCCTGACTTTC	CATSDPGTISGANVLTF
TRBD2	18	TRBV6-5	TRBJ2-1	.	TGTGCCAGCAGTTACTCGCTCCTAGCGGGAGGCTTTGGCTATGAGCAGTTCTTC	CASSYSLLAGGFGYEQFF
.	15	TRBV11-2	TRBJ2-5	many	TGTGCCAGCAGCCAATTCTCGGGGCCCACAGAGACCCAGTACTTC	CASSQFSGPTETQYF
TRBD1	15	TRBV12-3/TRBV12-4	TRBJ2-2	many	TGTGCCAGCAGTCCCCGGACAGGGCGATCCGGGGAGCTGTTTTTT	CASSPRTGRSGELFF
TRBD1	14	TRBV7-9	TRBJ2-7	few	TGTGCCAGCAGTTTTGCTGGGACAGCAGAATGGCAGTACTTC	CASSFAGTAEWQYF
.	12	TRBV24-1	TRBJ2-5	.	TGTGCCACCAGTGATTCGGGGGAGACCCAGTACTTC	CATSDSGETQYF
.	11	TRBV19	TRBJ1-2	.	TGTGCCAGTAGTATCGGGTATGACTACACCTTC	CASSIGYDYTF
.	20	TRBV7-9	TRBJ2-3	.	TGTGCCAGCAGCTTGGTAATGCTCGGGGGCGCATCTAGCGCACACTGGACGCAGTATTTT	CASSLVMLGGASSAHWTQYF
.	14	TRBV12-3/TRBV12-4	TRBJ1-5	many	TGTGCCAGCACTACCTCCGGGGGCCCGCAGCCCCAGCATTTT	CASTTSGGPQPQHF
.	13	TRBV24-1	TRBJ2-5	.	TGTGCCACCAGTGATTTTTCGCAAGAGACCCAGTACTTC	CATSDFSQETQYF
.	12	TRBV2	TRBJ2-1	.	TGTGCCAGCAGTCGGGACTGCAATGAGCAGTTCTTC	CASSRDCNEQFF
.	14	TRBV27	TRBJ2-7	many	TGTGCCAGCAGGAGGGGAGGCGGGGCCTACGAGCAGTACTTC	CASRRGGGAYEQYF
.	13	TRBV25-1	TRBJ2-7	.	TGTGCCAGCAGTGAACACTCGCTCTACGAGCAGTACTTC	CASSEHSLYEQYF
TRBD1	13	TRBV27	TRBJ1-2	many	TGTGCCAGCAGCCTGACAGGGGACTATGGCTACACCTTC	CASSLTGDYGYTF
.	16	TRBV7-6	TRBJ2-2	few	TGTGCCAGCAGCTTAGAAGGAAAAAGAGAAGGCGGGGAGCTGTTTTTT	CASSLEGKREGGELFF
TRBD1	17	TRBV3-1	TRBJ1-5	.	TGTGCCAGCAGCCAAAGCTTCGGGACAGGGGGCAATCAGCCCCAGCATTTT	CASSQSFGTGGNQPQHF
.	12	TRBV27	TRBJ2-7	.	TGTGCCACCAGCACGCCAGGGTTCGAGCAGTACTTC	CATSTPGFEQYF
.	16	TRBV15	TRBJ2-7	.	TGTGCCACCAGCAGAGATACTCCCGGAAGCTCCTACGAGCAGTACTTC	CATSRDTPGSSYEQYF
.	14	TRBV18	TRBJ1-1	many	TGTGCCAGCTCCGCTCCAGGGACGGGCACTGAAGCTTTCTTT	CASSAPGTGTEAFF
TRBD1	16	TRBV7-9	TRBJ1-1	.	TGTGCCAGCAGTTTCCGGGACAGGTTCATGAACACTGAAGCTTTCTTT	CASSFRDRFMNTEAFF
.	13	TRBV7-3	TRBJ2-3	.	TGTGCCAGCAGCTTTACAGCCACAGATACGCAGTATTTT	CASSFTATDTQYF
.	12	TRBV7-2	TRBJ2-7	many	TGTGCCAGCAGCAACGGTCGGTACGAGCAGTACTTC	CASSNGRYEQYF
.	16	TRBV6-5	TRBJ2-1	.	TGTGCCAGCAGTTACTCCGGGGGTCTCCCCTACAATGAGCAGTTCTTC	CASSYSGGLPYNEQFF
.	13	TRBV6-1	TRBJ2-6	.	TGTGCCACCGATTTTTCTGGGGCCAACGTCCTGACTTTC	CATDFSGANVLTF
.	16	TRBV6-1	TRBJ2-5	many	TGTGCCAGCAGTGAATCTCCGTTGGGGACCAAAGAGACCCAGTACTTC	CASSESPLGTKETQYF
.	13	TRBV9	TRBJ2-7	few	TGTGCCAGCAGCGTTCGGTTAGGCTACGAGCAGTACTTC	CASSVRLGYEQYF